These T cell receptor beta chains were read from a single sample in a study of T cells in Graves' hyperthyroidism and ophthalmopathy. TCRdb reanalysed the multiplex PCR reads using MiXCR and keeps one entry per CDR3 protein. The sample contains 500,000 to 600,000 distinct CDR3 sequences, just under 20% of which appear only once. The sequenced sample was blood. Every receptor here comes from a man aged 35-49 years with Graves' ophthalmopathy. CDR3s include the opening cysteine and the closing phenylalanine or tryptophan. The D gene is left open where the match is weak. Size is omitted from some rows. Given values are once, few, many or a class for expanded clones.

V gene	J gene	D gene	clone size	CDR3 DNA	CDR3 protein
TRBV6-2/TRBV6-3	TRBJ1-5	TRBD1	.	TGTGCCAGCAGTTACACCATAGGACAGGGGAGAGGCAATCAGCCCCAGCATTTT	CASSYTIGQGRGNQPQHF
TRBV28	TRBJ2-1	TRBD1	.	TGTGCCAGCAGCCGTCACCGGGACAGGGCCTACAATGAGCAGTTCTTC	CASSRHRDRAYNEQFF
TRBV6-2/TRBV6-3	TRBJ2-3	.	.	TGTGCCAGCAGTTACTGGGGGCCAGATACGCAGTATTTT	CASSYWGPDTQYF
TRBV6-2/TRBV6-3	TRBJ2-7	TRBD2	many	TGTGCCAGCAGTCTGTCCCCCCTAGCGGGAGGCACCTCATCCTACGAGCAGTACTTC	CASSLSPLAGGTSSYEQYF
TRBV7-3	TRBJ2-1	TRBD2	many	TGTGCCAGCAGCGCTAGCGGGACCTTCGTGGATGAGCAGTTCTTC	CASSASGTFVDEQFF
TRBV3-1	TRBJ1-1	.	many	TGTGCCAGCAGCGGGGGCGCGGCGGGCACTGAAGCTTTCTTT	CASSGGAAGTEAFF
TRBV20-1	TRBJ2-7	TRBD2	few	TGCAGTGCTCGGATAGCGGGAGGCGAGCAGTACTTC	CSARIAGGEQYF
TRBV12-3/TRBV12-4	TRBJ2-1	.	few	TGTGCCAGCAGTTTAGTCCAAGGTGAGCAGTTCTTC	CASSLVQGEQFF
TRBV11-3	TRBJ2-4	.	few	TGTGCCAGCAGCCGCTTGAATGGGACTTCTCCTATTCAGTACTTC	CASSRLNGTSPIQYF
TRBV28	TRBJ2-3	TRBD1	many	TGTGCCAGCAGTTCGCCCCGGACAGGGGGAAGCTCAGATACGCAGTATTTT	CASSSPRTGGSSDTQYF
TRBV7-2	TRBJ1-5	TRBD1	.	TGTGCCAGCAGGGATGGACAGGGTAATCAGCCCCAGCATTTT	CASRDGQGNQPQHF
TRBV12-3/TRBV12-4	TRBJ2-2	TRBD2	few	TGTGCCAGCAGTCCACTAGCGGGGGGCCCTCTCGGGGAGCTGTTTTTT	CASSPLAGGPLGELFF
TRBV6-1	TRBJ2-1	.	many	TGTGCCAGCATACGGGACATACTGCCCCACAATGAGCAGTTCTTC	CASIRDILPHNEQFF
TRBV7-7	TRBJ2-7	.	.	TGTGCTAGCAGGCCTTTGGCGGAACTCTACGAGCAGTACTTC	CASRPLAELYEQYF
TRBV6-2/TRBV6-3	TRBJ2-1	TRBD1	.	TGTGCCGGTGCGCCGGGACAGGGGGCGCGCGGCAATGAGCAGTTCTTC	CAGAPGQGARGNEQFF
TRBV4-2	TRBJ1-4	.	.	TGTGCCAGCCCCCCTCGGCGGACTAATGAAAAACTGTTTTTT	CASPPRRTNEKLFF
TRBV5-8	TRBJ1-5	TRBD1	.	TGTGCCAGCAGCCCAGGGACAGTCTATAGCAATCAGCCCCAGCATTTT	CASSPGTVYSNQPQHF
TRBV6-1	TRBJ1-2	.	few	TGTGCCAGCAGCTCGACAGAAGACTATGGCTACACCTTC	CASSSTEDYGYTF
TRBV7-8	TRBJ2-7	.	few	TGTGCCAGCAGCTTAAGGGGGACGGAACCCTACGAGCAGTACTTC	CASSLRGTEPYEQYF
TRBV5-1	TRBJ2-1	.	many	TGCGCCAGCAGCTCGGCCGGGAGGGGGCCTGACAATGAGCAGTTCTTC	CASSSAGRGPDNEQFF
TRBV18	TRBJ2-5	.	few	TGTGCCAGCTCACCACCGTCCAGGGGACAAGAGACCCAGTACTTC	CASSPPSRGQETQYF
TRBV30	TRBJ2-5	TRBD1	.	TGTGCCTGGAGGGCCAGGGGGCGAGAGACCCAGTACTTC	CAWRARGRETQYF
TRBV5-5	TRBJ2-1	.	.	TGTGCCAGCATAACGGGGGCCGACAATGAGCAGTTCTTC	CASITGADNEQFF
TRBV30	TRBJ1-2	.	many	TGTGCCTGGAGTCAGTCGTTAGGCCTTCATGGCTACACCTTC	CAWSQSLGLHGYTF
TRBV6-2/TRBV6-3	TRBJ2-3	TRBD2	few	TGTGCCAGCAGTTATCGAGTTAAGCGGGAGGGCACAGATACGCAGTATTTT	CASSYRVKREGTDTQYF
TRBV18	TRBJ1-1	.	many	TGTGCCAGCTCACCACTTGCCCTGAACACTGAAGCTTTCTTT	CASSPLALNTEAFF
TRBV5-1	TRBJ2-1	TRBD2	few	TGCGCCAGCAGCCAGTCCGGGACTAGCCGGTTCGATGAGCAGTTCTTC	CASSQSGTSRFDEQFF
TRBV3-1	TRBJ2-3	TRBD2	.	TGTGCCAGCAGCCAAGAGGGGACTAGCGGGAGGGCCGTCCGGGATACGCAGTATTTT	CASSQEGTSGRAVRDTQYF
TRBV30	TRBJ1-1	.	many	TGTGCCTGGAGTTTTGATTCGGACACTGAAGCTTTCTTT	CAWSFDSDTEAFF
TRBV7-2	TRBJ2-3	.	.	TGTGCCAGCAGCCCTAACGGGGCGGGGGCCAACACAGATACGCAGTATTTT	CASSPNGAGANTDTQYF
TRBV6-1	TRBJ2-3	TRBD2	.	TGTGCCAGCAGCCGCGGGCTAGCGGGAGCAGATACGCAGTATTTT	CASSRGLAGADTQYF
TRBV7-9	TRBJ2-3	TRBD2	.	TGTGCCAGCAGCTTTACCGGGACTAGCTTTCAAGATACGCAGTATTTT	CASSFTGTSFQDTQYF
TRBV5-1	TRBJ2-2	TRBD2	.	TGCGCCAGCACCCCGGCTAGCGGCATGGGGAACACCGGGGAGCTGTTTTTT	CASTPASGMGNTGELFF
TRBV12-3/TRBV12-4	TRBJ1-5	.	many	TGTGCCAGCAGTAGGGGGGCTCGGAACAATCAGCCCCAGCATTTT	CASSRGARNNQPQHF
TRBV11-2	TRBJ2-5	.	many	TGTGCCAGCAGCTTAGGGGTGGCGCTTATTGAGACCCAGTACTTC	CASSLGVALIETQYF
TRBV5-5	TRBJ2-1	TRBD1	.	TGTGCCAGCAGCCATGGATGGACAGGGGGCTATCTCGGGTCCTACAATGAGCAGTTCTTC	CASSHGWTGGYLGSYNEQFF
TRBV7-6	TRBJ2-7	TRBD1	.	TGTGCCAGCAGCTTATTTCCGGGACAGGAACCCTACGAGCAGTACTTC	CASSLFPGQEPYEQYF
TRBV15	TRBJ2-6	TRBD1	.	TGTGCCACCAGCAGAGGACAGGGGGCCGGGGCCAACGTCCTGACTTTC	CATSRGQGAGANVLTF
TRBV10-3	TRBJ2-7	.	few	TGTGCCATCTCTGGGAAGAACTACGAGCAGTACTTC	CAISGKNYEQYF
TRBV12-3/TRBV12-4	TRBJ1-5	.	.	TGTGCCAGCAGTCAGACCTCCCCCCAACCTTTAAATCAGCCCCAGCATTTT	CASSQTSPQPLNQPQHF
TRBV6-5	TRBJ2-1	.	.	TGTGCCAGCAGTTATGAGGGGAACCCCTACAATGAGCAGTTCTTC	CASSYEGNPYNEQFF
TRBV7-9	TRBJ2-7	.	.	TGTGCCAGCAGCCCGAGGGACCGCGTCCACGAGCAGTACTTC	CASSPRDRVHEQYF
TRBV28	TRBJ2-5	.	many	TGTGCCAGCACCCAGGCCAAAGAGACCCAGTACTTC	CASTQAKETQYF
TRBV20-1	TRBJ2-7	.	many	TGCAGTGCTAGAGGAAGAAATAGTGGGGGGCTCTACGAGCAGTACTTC	CSARGRNSGGLYEQYF
TRBV10-3	TRBJ2-1	TRBD1	.	TGTGCCATCAGTTCCGGGACAGGGGGCTACAATGAGCAGTTCTTC	CAISSGTGGYNEQFF
TRBV20-1	TRBJ1-1	.	.	TGCAGTGCTAGAGTATTTTTGAATGGGGCGAACACTGAAGCTTTCTTT	CSARVFLNGANTEAFF
TRBV6-2/TRBV6-3	TRBJ2-5	TRBD1	.	TGTGCCAGCAAGGGGGCTTGGGAGACCCAGTACTTC	CASKGAWETQYF
TRBV5-1	TRBJ2-7	.	few	TGCGCCAGCAGCTTGAGACAGCCCGCTATCTACGAGCAGTACTTC	CASSLRQPAIYEQYF
TRBV6-1	TRBJ1-4	.	.	TGTGCGATAGACTATAATGAAAAACTGTTTTTT	CAIDYNEKLFF
TRBV19	TRBJ2-1	.	.	TGTGCCAGTAGTATAGAAGGCAGCTCTTACAATGAGCAGTTCTTC	CASSIEGSSYNEQFF